One and the same sample provided the 28 T cell receptor beta chains below, sequenced in a study of OX40 agonist ivuxolimab in advanced cancers. Method: immunoSEQ multiplex PCR; TCRdb's copy keeps in-frame clones and lacks some. Here the sample spans roughly 100,000 clones, about 87% being singletons. Sequences were derived from CD4+ or CD8+ T cells sorted from blood, sampled in a trial of the OX40 agonist ivuxolimab. Receptors were obtained from an adult with an advanced solid tumor such as melanoma, head and neck, liver or kidney cancer.

The chain links TRBV18 to TRBJ1-5; D possibly corresponds to TRBD1 (6 bases). The CDR3 is 16 residues long. Germline CDR1 is KGHSH and CDR2 is LQKENI. Trimming took 4 bases from V and 5 from J, leaving 18 bases between them. CDR3 DNA sequence: TGTGCCAGCTCACGCCGGGACCAGGGGAGGCATCAGCCCCAGCATTTT. Translation: CASSRRDQGRHQPQHF.

This clone was counted once. This rearrangement joins TRBV6-1 to TRBJ2-1; D is undetermined. The CDR3 sequence is 17 residues long. Trimming shortened V by 1 base and J by 0 bases, and 13 bases separated the two germline ends. Germline V gives CDR1 MNHNS, CDR2 SASEGT. CDR3 in DNA: TGTGCCAGCAGTGAAGATCAAGGGTACAGCTCCTACAATGAGCAGTTCTTC. Translation gives CASSEDQGYSSYNEQFF.

The V gene is TRBV18, the J gene TRBJ1-5; no clear D gene. V was pared by 5 bases and J by 1 base, with 18 bases between. From germline, CDR1 is KGHSH and CDR2 LQKENI. The CDR3 extends over 17 amino acids. CDR3 loop: CASSSQEGGLSNQPQHF. The CDR3 DNA is TGTGCCAGCTCATCGCAGGAGGGCGGATTAAGCAATCAGCCCCAGCATTTT.

The rearrangement links TRBV13 to TRBJ2-5, with 9 bases that match TRBD2. The J call could be wrong; TRBJ2-7 is a better fit for the DNA end. CDR1 is PRHDT and CDR2 is FYEKMQ in the germline V gene (reference sequence). The CDR3 contains 14 residues. The CDR3 sequence: CASSLGLAGSEQYF. The CDR3, as DNA: TGTGCCAGCAGCCTGGGACTAGCCGGGAGCGAGCAGTACTTC.

Regarding this clone: A junction end diverges from the germline sequence, so it may reflect a read error. V is TRBV7-7 and J is TRBJ2-1; TRBD2 matches 10 bases. This CDR3 has 15 residues. The germline gives CDR1 SSHAT, CDR2 FNYEAQ (reference sequence). CDR3 protein: CASSLNLAGVDEQFF. DNA for the CDR3: TGTGCTAGCAGCTTAAACCTAGCGGGAGTTGACGAGCAGTTCTTC.

The chain employs TRBV5-6 and TRBJ1-1; D might be TRBD1 (5 bases). This CDR3 is built from 14 residues. Germline lookup yields CDR1 SGHDT and CDR2 YYEEEE. V lost 4 bases and J lost 3, with 13 bases in between. CDR3 sequence reads: CASSQGRSYTEAFF. In DNA, the CDR3 is TGTGCCAGCAGCCAGGGACGGAGTTACACTGAAGCTTTCTTT. The full variable domain, completed using reference TRBV5-6 and TRBJ1-1, is DAGVTQSPTHLIKTRGQQVTLRCSPKSGHDTVSWYQQALGQGPQFIFQYYEEEERQRGNFPDRFSGHQFPNYSSELNVNALLLGDSALYLCASSQGRSYTEAFFGQGTRLTVV.

The chain links TRBV30 to TRBJ1-2; D gene uncertain. CDR1 and CDR2 from the germline V gene are GTSNPN and SVGIG (reference sequence). The CDR3 has 16 residues. V was pared by 5 bases and J by 1 base, with 20 bases between. The CDR3 coding sequence is TGTGCCTGGGGCCACGAAGCCCCGGACGGTAACTATGGCTACACCTTC. Amino acids: CAWGHEAPDGNYGYTF.

Comment on this clone: This same CDR3 is encoded by further DNA sequences in the sample. This chain joins TRBV11-2 and TRBJ2-7; D not certain. Trimming removed 1 base at V and 0 bases at J, with 4 bases between. The CDR3 runs 13 residues. Germline lookup yields CDR1 SGHAT and CDR2 FQNNGV. The CDR3 is CASSLGDSYEQYF. In DNA form, the CDR3 reads TGTGCCAGCAGCTTAGGGGACTCCTACGAGCAGTACTTC.

The chain carries TRBV28 and TRBJ1-1, with D maybe TRBD1 (5 bases). CDR1 MDHEN and CDR2 SYDVKM come from the germline V gene. Trimming removed 3 bases from V and 1 base from J, with 15 bases in between. The CDR3 is 16 amino acids. CDR3 sequence (DNA): TGTGCCAGCAGTTTTCCTGGGGCAGGATCGAACACTGAAGCTTTCTTT. Translating gives CASSFPGAGSNTEAFF.

DNA of the CDR3: TGCGCCAGCAGCCAACCCGGGACTAGAGACAATGAGCAGTTCTTC. Translation: CASSQPGTRDNEQFF. V is TRBV4-1 and J is TRBJ2-1; TRBD2 agrees at 8 bases. The CDR3 is 15 residues long. V shed 2 bases, J shed 5 bases, and the junction held 5 bases outside the gene matches. Germline CDR1 and CDR2: MGHRA and YSYEKL.

CDR3 in amino acids: CASSLRDRDIQPQHF. The CDR3 region has the DNA TGTGCCAGCAGCTTAAGGGACAGGGATATACAGCCCCAGCATTTT. The chain carries TRBV13 and TRBJ1-5; 9 bases align to TRBD1. The trim removed 2 bases at V and 7 bases at J, leaving 6 bases unmatched. This CDR3 has 15 amino acids. Germline loops: CDR1 PRHDT, CDR2 FYEKMQ (reference sequence).

The gene calls are TRBV6-6 and TRBJ2-3, with D hard to call. Germline lookup yields CDR1 MNHNY and CDR2 SVGAGI (reference sequence). This CDR3 contains 13 residues. V was shortened by 5 bases and J by 6 bases, with 12 bases between the two germline ends. The CDR3 DNA follows: TGTGCCAGCAGTAGGAGTGAAGGGGATACGCAGTATTTT. It encodes CASSRSEGDTQYF.

This chain connects TRBV10-3 to TRBJ2-5; either TRBD1 or TRBD2 may supply D (5 bases each). The J call could be wrong; TRBJ2-7 is a better fit for the DNA end. The CDR3 covers 15 residues. In germline, CDR1 is ENHRY, CDR2 SYGVKD. This CDR3 is CAISAPRGSSYEQYF. DNA of the CDR3: TGTGCCATCAGTGCTCCGAGGGGAAGTTCCTACGAGCAGTACTTC.

This clone was observed a few times. The V gene is TRBV6-1, the J gene TRBJ2-7; 10 bases map to TRBD1. The CDR3 extends over 15 amino acids. J was trimmed by 2 bases and V by 6 bases; bases with no gene match: 7. The germline V gene encodes CDR1 MNHNS and CDR2 SASEGT. The CDR3 spells CASSDGQGGTYEQYF. In DNA, the CDR3 is TGTGCCAGCAGCGACGGACAGGGGGGGACCTACGAGCAGTACTTC.

This chain links TRBV27 with TRBJ1-5; D is undetermined. V gave up 7 bases and J gave up 3 bases, with 13 bases separating them. CDR1 MNHEY and CDR2 SMNVEV come from the germline V gene (reference sequence). This CDR3 is 14 amino acids long. The CDR3 nucleotides read TGTGCCAGCAAGCGGGTTGGGGTCAATCAGCCCCAGCATTTT. Translation gives CASKRVGVNQPQHF.

This chain uses TRBV6-1 with TRBJ2-3, with 9 bases fitting TRBD2. CDR1 and CDR2 from the germline V gene are MNHNS and SASEGT. The CDR3 extends over 14 amino acids. V was clipped by 7 bases and J by 0 bases; unmatched bases: 2. The CDR3 here is CASILAGSTDTQYF. CDR3 nucleotide sequence: TGTGCCAGCATACTAGCGGGCAGCACAGATACGCAGTATTTT.

The chain uses TRBV2 and TRBJ2-2; the match to TRBD1 covers 8 bases. Per germline, CDR1 SNHLY and CDR2 FYNNEI. The CDR3 consists of 18 residues. The J segment lost 5 bases and the V segment lost 0 bases, leaving 11 bases of the junction unmatched. In DNA form, the CDR3 reads TGTGCCAGCAGTGAAGCAGTTTCCGGCAGGGGGCTTACCGGGGAGCTGTTTTTT. It specifies CASSEAVSGRGLTGELFF.

The genes are TRBV5-1 and TRBJ2-7, with 9 nucleotides matching TRBD1. The V and J ends lost 2 bases and 5 bases, in that order; junction bases with no gene match: 2. Germline V lookup: CDR1 SGHRS, CDR2 YFSETQ. The CDR3 loop spans 13 amino acids. The CDR3 DNA follows: TGCGCCAGCAGCTTCGGACAGGGGAACGAGCAGTACTTC. This codes for CASSFGQGNEQYF.

The V and J genes are TRBV30 and TRBJ2-7, with D tentatively TRBD2 (5 bases). This CDR3 contains 14 residues. Per germline, CDR1 GTSNPN and CDR2 SVGIG (reference sequence). V lost 5 bases, J lost 9 bases, and 23 bases lay in between. The CDR3 sequence is CAWAGLTMGSRQYF. DNA of the CDR3: TGTGCCTGGGCGGGCCTGACTATGGGGTCCAGGCAGTACTTC.

In this sample, this clone turned up once. The genes are TRBV5-1 and TRBJ1-1; no firm D call. The CDR3 is made up of 14 amino acids. Per the germline V gene, CDR1 is SGHRS and CDR2 is YFSETQ. Trimming stripped 4 bases from V and 0 bases from J, with 10 bases between. The CDR3 loop reads CASSVDGMNTEAFF. CDR3 DNA: TGCGCCAGCAGCGTGGACGGGATGAACACTGAAGCTTTCTTT. The complete variable domain, with remaining parts taken from reference TRBV5-1 and TRBJ1-1, reads KAGVTQTPRYLIKTRGQQVTLSCSPISGHRSVSWYQQTPGQGLQFLFEYFSETQRNKGNFPGRFSGRQFSNSRSEMNVSTLELGDSALYLCASSVDGMNTEAFFGQGTRLTVV.

V usage is TRBV4-1 and J usage is TRBJ2-5, with 8 positions matching TRBD2. The germline CDR1 and CDR2 sequences are MGHRA and YSYEKL. V was pared by 1 base and J by 4 bases, with 8 bases of the junction left unmatched. This CDR3 is 16 amino acids long. CDR3: CASSQVGREVGETQYF. In nucleotides, the CDR3 is TGCGCCAGCAGCCAAGTTGGGCGGGAGGTGGGAGAGACCCAGTACTTC.

The chain uses TRBV11-3 and TRBJ2-1; D is undetermined. V shed 5 bases and J shed 2 bases, with 7 bases lying between them. The CDR3 covers 13 residues. Germline CDR1 SGHNT, CDR2 YENEEA. The CDR3 DNA reads as TGTGCCAGCAGCCCCCGGACCTACAATGAGCAGTTCTTC. Protein product: CASSPRTYNEQFF. Supplemented by reference TRBV11-3 and TRBJ2-1, the full variable domain reads EAGVVQSPRYKIIEKKQPVAFWCNPISGHNTLYWYLQNLGQGPELLIRYENEEAVDDSQLPKDRFSAERLKGVDSTLKIQPAELGDSAVYLCASSPRTYNEQFFGPGTRLTVL.

The CDR3 protein is CASSQEFGRANEKLFF. CDR3 DNA sequence: TGTGCCAGCAGCCAAGAGTTCGGACGGGCGAATGAAAAACTGTTTTTT. V is TRBV14 and J is TRBJ1-4; D is unclear. Germline V gives CDR1 SGHDN, CDR2 FVKESK. The CDR3 is 16 amino acids. Trimming removed 0 bases from V and 5 bases from J, with 13 bases in between.

The rearrangement uses TRBV19 and TRBJ1-1; 7 bases line up with TRBD1. The junction had 0 bases not matched to a gene; V was cut back by 5 bases and J by 0 bases. There are 13 residues in the CDR3. Germline V CDR1 and CDR2: LNHDA, SQIVND (reference sequence). The CDR3 bases are TGTGCCAGTAGTGACAGGGTGAACACTGAAGCTTTCTTT. This gives the protein CASSDRVNTEAFF.

The chain has TRBV4-1 and TRBJ2-1; weak D call: TRBD1 (6 bases). This CDR3 is built from 14 residues. Germline lookup yields CDR1 MGHRA and CDR2 YSYEKL. Trimming cost V 1 base and J 2 bases, with 6 bases left between them. CDR3 region: CASSQGQAYNEQFF. CDR3 nucleotides: TGCGCCAGCAGCCAAGGACAGGCCTACAATGAGCAGTTCTTC.

This chain links TRBV4-2 with TRBJ2-3; no clear D. Germline V gene lookup returns CDR1 LGHNA and CDR2 YNFKEQ. Trimming pared 3 bases from V and 6 bases from J, leaving 10 bases between. The CDR3 runs to 13 residues. The CDR3 region is CASSQAWTDTQYF. The CDR3 nucleotides are TGTGCCAGCAGCCAGGCGTGGACGGATACGCAGTATTTT.

The gene calls are TRBV19 and TRBJ2-5; possibly TRBD2 for D (7 bases). The CDR3 covers 15 residues. Trimming shortened V by 4 bases and J by 3 bases, and 15 bases separated the two germline ends. Per the germline V gene, CDR1 is LNHDA and CDR2 is SQIVND (reference sequence). The CDR3 sequence is CASSSASGGKETQYF. CDR3 bases: TGTGCCAGTAGTAGCGCTTCGGGGGGCAAAGAGACCCAGTACTTC.

The gene calls are TRBV25-1 and TRBJ2-4, with D tentatively TRBD1 (6 bases). With 6 bases removed from V and 0 bases from J, the gap between germline ends came to 21 bases. The germline V gene encodes CDR1 MGHDK and CDR2 SYGVNS. CDR3 size: 18 residues. Here the CDR3 reads CASSEKGGADVAKNIQYF. CDR3 coding DNA: TGTGCCAGCAGCGAAAAAGGGGGAGCGGATGTAGCCAAAAACATTCAGTACTTC.